This paragraph reports one T cell receptor beta chain. The CDR3 extends over 12 amino acids. CDR1 and CDR2 (germline): SGHTA, FQGNSA. The ends were cut back, 6 bases at V and 14 bases at J, with 16 bases in the middle. The data were taken from a study of blood T cell repertoires in COVID-19. Study overall: T cells, B-cell-depleted T cells, or PBMCs supplied cDNA or gDNA.

Per the original data handling: Amplification of reference gene primers was used by the study to estimate nucleated cell counts. Repertoires were generated with immunoSEQ multiplex PCR, while TCRdb's copy carries only in-frame clones and drops some. That table supplies the V and J calls and clone size; D and trimming were determined from the DNA. Here the sample spans about 290,000 clones, approximately 89% being singletons. This clonotype was obtained from a woman aged 30 to 39 with COVID-19, enrolled during active disease. The genes are TRBV7-2 and TRBJ2-2; D call uncertain. Sequencing used peripheral blood. CDR3 sequence: CASSFSQRNLFF. The DNA of the CDR3 is TGTGCCAGCAGTTTCTCGCAGAGGAATCTGTTTTTT.